The 27 T cell receptor beta chains in this list originate from one sample, sequenced in a study of T cells in Graves' hyperthyroidism and ophthalmopathy. The source material, RNA transcripts, was used to amplify TCR beta CDR3 regions. With the HTBI primer set, the TCR CDR3 went through a first round of RT-PCR. TCRdb redid the calling of the multiplex PCR reads with MiXCR, one entry per CDR3 protein. This sample yields some 570,000 distinct CDR3 sequences, of which 12% to 15% are seen a single time; roughly 7% belongs to the top ten. The material sequenced was blood. These receptors came from a woman younger than 35 with Graves' ophthalmopathy.

This clonotype was counted many times. The chain uses TRBV6-1 and TRBJ2-6, with 12 bases matching TRBD1. The CDR3 runs 20 residues. CDR1 is MNHNS and CDR2 is SASEGT in the germline V gene. V trimming: 7 bases; J trimming: 3 bases; junction bases outside the gene matches: 16. The CDR3 spells CASTLFPRDRGLNGANVLTF. Here the CDR3 DNA reads TGTGCCAGCACCCTCTTTCCCCGGGACAGGGGGCTTAATGGGGCCAACGTCCTGACTTTC.

This clonotype was seen ten or more times. J is TRBJ1-1 and V is TRBV20-1; TRBD1 is a possible D gene (6 bases). V dropped 3 bases and J dropped 0 bases, with 14 bases sitting between them. Germline-derived CDR1 and CDR2 are DFQATT and SNEGSKA (reference sequence). CDR3 length: 15 residues. CDR3 coding DNA: TGCAGTGCTAGTCCACCGGACAGCCTGAACACTGAAGCTTTCTTT. The encoded protein is CSASPPDSLNTEAFF.

This clonotype was found a few times. CDR3 sequence: CASSMIGTVRNTEAFF. CDR3 in DNA: TGTGCCAGTAGTATGATAGGGACAGTCCGGAACACTGAAGCTTTCTTT. J is TRBJ1-1 and V is TRBV19, with 7 bases matching TRBD1. V lost 3 bases, J lost 1 base, and 8 bases stayed unmatched. CDR3 length: 16 residues. CDR1 LNHDA and CDR2 SQIVND come from the germline V gene (reference sequence).

V usage is TRBV28 and J usage is TRBJ2-3; 12 bases match TRBD2. CDR1 is MDHEN, CDR2 SYDVKM, per germline. CDR3 size: 17 residues. V lost 5 bases to trimming and J lost 0 bases; unmatched junction nucleotides: 6. The CDR3 loop is CASSASSGRGSTDTQYF. DNA of the CDR3: TGTGCCAGCAGTGCCTCTAGCGGGAGGGGGAGCACAGATACGCAGTATTTT.

The V gene is TRBV6-1, the J gene TRBJ1-2; D not resolved. The V gene lost 1 base and the J gene lost 1 base, with 19 bases spanning the gap. Looked up from germline, CDR1 is MNHNS and CDR2 is SASEGT. The CDR3 is made up of 18 amino acids. CDR3 loop: CASSEGIAGSYFNYGYTF. In nucleotides, the CDR3 is TGTGCCAGCAGTGAAGGGATAGCGGGGTCCTACTTTAACTATGGCTACACCTTC.

V gene TRBV5-1 combines with J gene TRBJ2-6, with D uncertain. Germline loops: CDR1 SGHRS, CDR2 YFSETQ. V lost 4 bases to trimming and J lost 0 bases, with 11 bases between them. The CDR3 length is 16 residues. CDR3 DNA sequence: TGCGCCAGCAGCCCTCCGCAGATCTCTGGGGCCAACGTCCTGACTTTC. Encoded protein: CASSPPQISGANVLTF.

The sample holds many counts of this clonotype. This chain uses TRBV18 with TRBJ2-5; D gene unclear. The V and J ends lost 7 bases and 1 base respectively, with 16 bases between them. The CDR3 runs 15 residues. Germline V lookup: CDR1 KGHSH, CDR2 LQKENI. The CDR3 here is CASLTSPDLQETQYF. The CDR3 bases are TGTGCCAGCTTAACCAGCCCAGACCTCCAAGAGACCCAGTACTTC.

This clonotype occurred many times. The chain is built from TRBV7-6 and TRBJ2-1; D gene uncertain. CDR1 is SGHVS, CDR2 FNYEAQ, per germline. The CDR3 is made up of 14 amino acids. Trimming shortened V by 1 base and J by 5 bases, and 9 bases separated the two germline ends. The CDR3, as DNA: TGTGCCAGCAGCTTAGGTGGGTCGAACAATGAGCAGTTCTTC. It codes for CASSLGGSNNEQFF. The variable domain in full, completed from reference TRBV7-6 and TRBJ2-1, reads GAGVSQSPRYKVTKRGQDVALRCDPISGHVSLYWYRQALGQGPEFLTYFNYEAQQDKSGLPNDRFSAERPEGSISTLTIQRTEQRDSAMYRCASSLGGSNNEQFFGPGTRLTVL.

The chain uses TRBV28 and TRBJ2-1; 15 nucleotides align to TRBD2. CDR1 MDHEN and CDR2 SYDVKM come from the germline V gene. V gave up 4 bases and J gave up 4 bases; unmatched junction bases: 11. The CDR3 runs 19 residues. In DNA, the CDR3 is TGTGCCAGCAGTTCGGGCAGGGGGGGACTAGCGGGGGGTTACAATGAGCAGTTCTTC. Residues: CASSSGRGGLAGGYNEQFF. The entire variable domain, with the rest obtained from reference TRBV28 and TRBJ2-1, is as follows: DVKVTQSSRYLVKRTGEKVFLECVQDMDHENMFWYRQDPGLGLRLIYFSYDVKMKEKGDIPEGYSVSREKKERFSLILESASTNQTSMYLCASSSGRGGLAGGYNEQFFGPGTRLTVL.

On this clonotype: Given the absence of the conserved phenylalanine or tryptophan at the CDR3 end, a read error is likely. The rearrangement uses TRBV7-3 and TRBJ2-7; either TRBD1 or TRBD2 may fit D (5 bases each). The ends were cut back, 1 base at V and 8 bases at J, with 9 bases in the middle. CDR1 and CDR2 from the germline V gene are SGHTA and FQGTGA. This CDR3 is 12 amino acids long. DNA for the CDR3: TGTGCCAGCAGCTTAATCGGGACCCAGCAGTACCTC. Residues: CASSLIGTQQYL.

This clonotype was found many times. The chain is built from TRBV2 and TRBJ2-1, with D unresolved. There are 13 residues in the CDR3. V was shortened by 8 bases and J by 7 bases, with 15 bases between the two germline ends. Germline values: CDR1 SNHLY, CDR2 FYNNEI. The CDR3 sequence is CASEDPLENEQFF. The CDR3 DNA reads as TGTGCCAGCGAGGACCCTCTGGAGAATGAGCAGTTCTTC. The complete variable domain, with remaining parts taken from reference TRBV2 and TRBJ2-1, reads EPEVTQTPSHQVTQMGQEVILRCVPISNHLYFYWYRQILGQKVEFLVSFYNNEISEKSEIFDDQFSVERPDGSNFTLKIRSTKLEDSAMYFCASEDPLENEQFFGPGTRLTVL.

There are many counts of this clonotype. The rearrangement links TRBV24-1 to TRBJ2-7; TRBD1 is a possible D gene (6 bases). This CDR3 region has 13 residues. Trimming left V 9 bases short and J 3 bases short, with 14 bases between. In germline, CDR1 is KGHDR, CDR2 SFDVKD. This chain's CDR3 is CATQRTGNYEQYF. In DNA form, the CDR3 reads TGTGCCACCCAAAGAACAGGGAACTACGAGCAGTACTTC.

The chain joins TRBV28 to TRBJ2-3, with 10 positions matching TRBD1. Germline trimming cut 5 bases from V and 7 bases from J; bases unmatched to any gene: 6. The germline CDR1 and CDR2 sequences are MDHEN and SYDVKM. This CDR3 spans 14 amino acids. CDR3 sequence (DNA): TGTGCCAGCAGTACCGGGACAGGGGTAAATACGCAGTATTTT. It codes for CASSTGTGVNTQYF.

This clonotype was detected ten times or more. The chain combines TRBV11-2 with TRBJ2-2; tentatively, D is TRBD1 (5 bases). Germline V gene data show CDR1 as SGHAT and CDR2 as FQNNGV. The CDR3 spans 15 residues. V gave up 4 bases and J gave up 4 bases, with 13 bases separating them. The CDR3 loop reads CASSSQGLGTGELFF. For the CDR3, the DNA is TGTGCCAGCAGCTCTCAGGGCCTTGGCACCGGGGAGCTGTTTTTT.

This clonotype has a count of ten or more. This rearrangement joins TRBV12-3 or TRBV12-4 to TRBJ2-7; D could derive from TRBD1 or TRBD2 (5 bases each). The CDR3 is 15 amino acids. V was pared by 2 bases and J by 2 bases, with 13 bases between. DNA of the CDR3: TGTGCCAGCAGTTTATCAGGGACCGAACCCTACGAGCAGTACTTC. This sequence encodes CASSLSGTEPYEQYF.

The V call is TRBV6-5, the J call TRBJ1-1; tentative D call: TRBD1 (5 bases). CDR1 is MNHEY and CDR2 is SVGAGI in the germline V gene. The germline V and J ends were trimmed by 2 bases and 2 bases, with 12 bases remaining between them. The CDR3 covers 15 residues. The CDR3 protein is CASSYEGLLNTEAFF. Written as DNA, the CDR3 is TGTGCCAGCAGTTACGAGGGACTGCTTAACACTGAAGCTTTCTTT.

In its sample, this clonotype was seen many times. CDR3 coding DNA: TGTGCCAGCAGACTCACGGACAATAATGGCTACACCTTC. Translation gives CASRLTDNNGYTF. This sequence joins TRBV2 and TRBJ1-2; maybe TRBD1 (5 bases). The V gene lost 6 bases and the J gene lost 6 bases, with 14 bases spanning the gap. This CDR3 has 13 amino acids. Germline CDR1 and CDR2: SNHLY and FYNNEI.

At least ten counts were recorded for this clonotype. The chain uses TRBV27 and TRBJ2-5; D tentatively fits TRBD1 or TRBD2 (6 bases each). There are 14 residues in the CDR3. Germline CDR1 and CDR2: MNHEY and SMNVEV (reference sequence). Trimming stripped 3 bases from V and 6 bases from J, with 14 bases between. CDR3 loop: CASSFIGGIKTQYF. The CDR3 region has the DNA TGTGCCAGCAGTTTTATAGGGGGGATAAAGACCCAGTACTTC.

This clonotype was counted ten times or more. This chain joins TRBV12-3 or TRBV12-4 and TRBJ2-7; D uncertain. V was clipped by 2 bases and J by 4 bases, with 15 bases between them. The CDR3 loop spans 15 amino acids. The DNA for the CDR3 is TGTGCCAGCAGTTTATGGGGTCCCGCTACTTACGAGCAGTACTTC. This translates into CASSLWGPATYEQYF.

This clonotype appeared a few times. The V call is TRBV9, the J call TRBJ2-1; TRBD1 matches at 7 bases. The V gene end was trimmed by 3 bases and the J gene end by 8 bases; junction bases not matched to a gene: 5. CDR1 SGDLS and CDR2 YYNGEE come from the germline V gene. The CDR3 is 13 amino acids. CDR3 bases: TGTGCCAGCAGCGATCGACAGGGACATGAGCAGTTCTTC. It is translated as CASSDRQGHEQFF.

The rearrangement uses TRBV5-1 and TRBJ2-4, with D possibly TRBD2 on 6 matching bases. The germline V gene encodes CDR1 SGHRS and CDR2 YFSETQ. Trimming shortened V by 0 bases and J by 8 bases, and 15 bases separated the two germline ends. The CDR3 has 15 amino acids. This CDR3 is CASSLGGREADIQYF. CDR3 nucleotides: TGCGCCAGCAGCTTGGGTGGCAGGGAGGCGGACATTCAGTACTTC.

In its sample, this clonotype was seen many times. V and J are TRBV7-3 and TRBJ2-7; TRBD2 might be the D (6 bases). The length of the CDR3 is 15 residues. V shed 5 bases and J shed 2 bases, with 16 bases lying between them. In germline, CDR1 is SGHTA, CDR2 FQGTGA. In DNA form, the CDR3 reads TGTGCCAGCAGCACCGCTGCCACGGGGGCCTACGAGCAGTACTTC. Amino acids: CASSTAATGAYEQYF.

This clonotype was seen at least ten times. V is TRBV11-1 and J is TRBJ2-5; TRBD1 matches at 9 bases. The germline V gene has CDR1 SGHAT and CDR2 FQDESV (reference sequence). V dropped 5 bases and J dropped 4; count of bases not matched to a gene: 2. The CDR3 runs 13 residues. The CDR3 nucleotides are TGTGCCAGCAGCGCGACAGGGGGAGAGACCCAGTACTTC. It translates to CASSATGGETQYF. Full variable domain (outside the CDR3, taken from reference TRBV11-1 and TRBJ2-5): EAEVAQSPRYKITEKSQAVAFWCDPISGHATLYWYRQILGQGPELLVQFQDESVVDDSQLPKDRFSAERLKGVDSTLKIQPAELGDSAMYLCASSATGGETQYFGPGTRLLVL.

The chain employs TRBV20-1 and TRBJ2-3; 13 bases match TRBD2. The CDR3 consists of 14 residues. Germline values: CDR1 DFQATT, CDR2 SNEGSKA (reference sequence). Unmatched junction bases numbered 7, after V lost 6 bases and J lost 7 bases. The CDR3 DNA reads TGCAGTGCCCTGACTAGCGGGAGGTTTTATACGCAGTATTTT. Amino acid sequence: CSALTSGRFYTQYF.

The chain employs TRBV7-9 and TRBJ1-3; 9 bases line up with TRBD1. The CDR3 is 14 amino acids. Germline V gives CDR1 SEHNR, CDR2 FQNEAQ (reference sequence). Trimming at V came to 3 bases and at J to 6 bases, leaving 3 bases not matched to a gene. For the CDR3, the DNA is TGTGCCAGCAGCTTCCGGGACAGGGAAAACACCATATATTTT. Its protein is CASSFRDRENTIYF.

This clonotype was observed at least ten times. CDR3 in amino acids: CASSFGVTDTQYF. CDR3 DNA: TGCGCCAGCAGTTTCGGGGTCACAGATACGCAGTATTTT. The chain is built from TRBV5-1 and TRBJ2-3, with TRBD2 as a possible D gene (5 bases). V lost 5 bases to trimming and J lost 2 bases, with 9 bases between them. The CDR3 is 13 amino acids. Looked up from germline, CDR1 is SGHRS and CDR2 is YFSETQ.

This clonotype was seen only a few times. The rearrangement links TRBV19 to TRBJ1-1; D is perhaps TRBD1 (6 bases). Trimming removed 10 bases at V and 7 bases at J, with 13 bases between. The CDR3 covers 11 residues. In germline, CDR1 is LNHDA, CDR2 SQIVND (reference sequence). The CDR3 region is CAIQGRGEAFF. The CDR3 DNA is TGTGCCATCCAGGGGAGGGGTGAAGCTTTCTTT.